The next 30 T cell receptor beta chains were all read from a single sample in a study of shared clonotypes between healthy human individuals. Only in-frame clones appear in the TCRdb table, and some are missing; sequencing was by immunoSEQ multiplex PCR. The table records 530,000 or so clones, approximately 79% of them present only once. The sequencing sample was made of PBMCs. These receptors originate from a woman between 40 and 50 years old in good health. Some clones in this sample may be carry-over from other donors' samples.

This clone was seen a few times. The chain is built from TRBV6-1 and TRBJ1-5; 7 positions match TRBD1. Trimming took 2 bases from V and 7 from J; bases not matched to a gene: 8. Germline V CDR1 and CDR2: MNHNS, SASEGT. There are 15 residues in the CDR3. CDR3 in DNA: TGTGCCAGCAGTGAATCTAGGGGGCGCGGGCAGCCCCAGCATTTT. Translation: CASSESRGRGQPQHF.

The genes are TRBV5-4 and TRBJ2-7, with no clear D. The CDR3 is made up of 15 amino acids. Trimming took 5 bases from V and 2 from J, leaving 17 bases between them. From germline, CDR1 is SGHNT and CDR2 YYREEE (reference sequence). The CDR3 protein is CASSSPGRNAYEQYF. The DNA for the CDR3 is TGTGCCAGCAGTTCTCCTGGGCGGAACGCCTACGAGCAGTACTTC.

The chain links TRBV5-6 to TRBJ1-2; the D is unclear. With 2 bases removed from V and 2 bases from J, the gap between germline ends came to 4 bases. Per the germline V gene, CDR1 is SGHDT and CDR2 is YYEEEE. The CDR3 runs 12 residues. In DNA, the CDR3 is TGTGCCAGCAGCTTTACGAACTATGGCTACACCTTC. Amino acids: CASSFTNYGYTF.

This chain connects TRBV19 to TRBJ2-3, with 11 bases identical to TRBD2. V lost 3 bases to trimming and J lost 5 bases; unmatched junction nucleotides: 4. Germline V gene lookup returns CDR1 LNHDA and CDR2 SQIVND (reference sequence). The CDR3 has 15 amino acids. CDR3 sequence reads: CASSIVAGGVDTQYF. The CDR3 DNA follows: TGTGCCAGTAGTATTGTAGCGGGAGGGGTAGATACGCAGTATTTT.

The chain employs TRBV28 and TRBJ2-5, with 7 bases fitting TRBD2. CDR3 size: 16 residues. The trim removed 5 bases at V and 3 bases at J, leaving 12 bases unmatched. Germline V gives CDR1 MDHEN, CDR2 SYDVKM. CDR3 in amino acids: CASSPQPGAGKETQYF. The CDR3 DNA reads TGTGCCAGCAGTCCCCAACCCGGAGCGGGGAAAGAGACCCAGTACTTC.

The CDR3 bases are TGCGCCAGCAGCTTGGCCCTTTCGGGAGGCACCGGGGAGCTGTTTTTT. Amino acids: CASSLALSGGTGELFF. The chain joins TRBV5-1 to TRBJ2-2; TRBD2 matches 7 bases. CDR1 SGHRS and CDR2 YFSETQ come from the germline V gene. CDR3 length: 16 amino acids. With V trimmed by 0 bases and J by 4 bases, 6 bases remained unmatched. Using reference TRBV5-1 and TRBJ2-2 for the parts outside the CDR3, the full variable domain is KAGVTQTPRYLIKTRGQQVTLSCSPISGHRSVSWYQQTPGQGLQFLFEYFSETQRNKGNFPGRFSGRQFSNSRSEMNVSTLELGDSALYLCASSLALSGGTGELFFGEGSRLTVL.

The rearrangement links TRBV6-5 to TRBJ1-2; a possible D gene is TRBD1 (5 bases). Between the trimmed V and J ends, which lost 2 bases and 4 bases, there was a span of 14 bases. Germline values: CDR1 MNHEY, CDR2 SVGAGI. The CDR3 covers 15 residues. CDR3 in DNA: TGTGCCAGCAGTTACGGAGGGGCACGCCTCTATGGCTACACCTTC. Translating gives CASSYGGARLYGYTF.

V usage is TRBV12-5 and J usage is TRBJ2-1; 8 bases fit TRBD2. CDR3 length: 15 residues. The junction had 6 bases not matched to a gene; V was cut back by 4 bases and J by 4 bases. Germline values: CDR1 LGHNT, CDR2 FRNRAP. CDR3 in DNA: TGTGCTAGTGGTTCAAGCGGGAGCTCGTACAATGAGCAGTTCTTC. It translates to CASGSSGSSYNEQFF.

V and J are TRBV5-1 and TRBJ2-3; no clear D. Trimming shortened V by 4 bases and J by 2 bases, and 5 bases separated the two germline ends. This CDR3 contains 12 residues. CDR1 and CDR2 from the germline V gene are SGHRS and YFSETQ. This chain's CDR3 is CASSRTTDTQYF. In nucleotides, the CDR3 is TGCGCCAGCAGCAGGACCACAGATACGCAGTATTTT.

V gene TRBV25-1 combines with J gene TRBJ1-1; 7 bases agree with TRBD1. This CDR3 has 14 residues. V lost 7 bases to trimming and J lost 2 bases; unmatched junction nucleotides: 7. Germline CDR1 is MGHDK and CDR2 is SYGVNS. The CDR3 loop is CASNQGGLNTEAFF. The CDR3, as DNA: TGTGCCAGCAACCAGGGGGGGCTAAACACTGAAGCTTTCTTT.

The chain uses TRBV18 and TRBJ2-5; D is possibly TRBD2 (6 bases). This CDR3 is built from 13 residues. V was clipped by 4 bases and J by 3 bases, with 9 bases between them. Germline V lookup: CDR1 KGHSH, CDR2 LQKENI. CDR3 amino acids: CASSRGVEETQYF. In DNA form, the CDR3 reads TGTGCCAGCTCACGGGGGGTTGAAGAGACCCAGTACTTC.

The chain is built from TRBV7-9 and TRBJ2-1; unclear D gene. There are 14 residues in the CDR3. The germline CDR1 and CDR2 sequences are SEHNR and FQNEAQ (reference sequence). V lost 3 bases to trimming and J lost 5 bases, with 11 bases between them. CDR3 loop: CASSFHSRNNEQFF. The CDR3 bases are TGTGCCAGCAGCTTTCATTCGCGAAACAATGAGCAGTTCTTC. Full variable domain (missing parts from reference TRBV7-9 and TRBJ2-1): DTGVSQNPRHKITKRGQNVTFRCDPISEHNRLYWYRQTLGQGPEFLTYFQNEAQLEKSRLLSDRFSAERPKGSFSTLEIQRTEQGDSAMYLCASSFHSRNNEQFFGPGTRLTVL.

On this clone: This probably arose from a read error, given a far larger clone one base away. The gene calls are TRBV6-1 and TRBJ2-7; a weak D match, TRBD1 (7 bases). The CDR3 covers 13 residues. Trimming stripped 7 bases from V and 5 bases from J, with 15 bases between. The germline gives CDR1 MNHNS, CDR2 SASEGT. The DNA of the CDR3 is TGTGCCAGCATGATCGGAGGGGGCGACGAGCAGTACTTC. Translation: CASMIGGGDEQYF.

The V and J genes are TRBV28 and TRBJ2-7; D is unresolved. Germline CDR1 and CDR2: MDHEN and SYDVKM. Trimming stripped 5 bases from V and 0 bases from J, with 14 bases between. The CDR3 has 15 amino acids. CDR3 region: CASSLLTLTSYEQYF. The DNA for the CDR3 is TGTGCCAGCAGTCTCCTTACACTAACCTCCTACGAGCAGTACTTC.

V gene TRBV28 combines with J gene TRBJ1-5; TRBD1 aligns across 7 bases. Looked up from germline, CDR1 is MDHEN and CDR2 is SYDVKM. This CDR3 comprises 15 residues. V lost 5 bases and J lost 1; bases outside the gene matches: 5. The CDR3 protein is CASSPGGFSNQPQHF. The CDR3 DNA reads TGTGCCAGCAGTCCAGGGGGTTTCAGCAATCAGCCCCAGCATTTT.

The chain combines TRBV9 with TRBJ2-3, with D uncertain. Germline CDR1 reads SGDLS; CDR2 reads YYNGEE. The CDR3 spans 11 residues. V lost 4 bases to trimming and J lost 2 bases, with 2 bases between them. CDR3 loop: CASSITDTQYF. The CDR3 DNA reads TGTGCCAGCAGCATCACAGATACGCAGTATTTT.

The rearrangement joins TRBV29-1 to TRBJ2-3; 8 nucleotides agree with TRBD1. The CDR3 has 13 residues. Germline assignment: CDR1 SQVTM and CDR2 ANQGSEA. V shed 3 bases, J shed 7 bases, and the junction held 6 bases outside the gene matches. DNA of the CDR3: TGCAGCGTTGAGGTGACAGGGGCCAATACGCAGTATTTT. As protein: CSVEVTGANTQYF.

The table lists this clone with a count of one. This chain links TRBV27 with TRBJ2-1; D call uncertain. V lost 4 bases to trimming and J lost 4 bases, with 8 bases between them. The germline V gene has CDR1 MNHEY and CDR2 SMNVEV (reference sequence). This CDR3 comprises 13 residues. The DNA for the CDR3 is TGTGCCAGCAGTTACGACCGATACAATGAGCAGTTCTTC. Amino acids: CASSYDRYNEQFF.

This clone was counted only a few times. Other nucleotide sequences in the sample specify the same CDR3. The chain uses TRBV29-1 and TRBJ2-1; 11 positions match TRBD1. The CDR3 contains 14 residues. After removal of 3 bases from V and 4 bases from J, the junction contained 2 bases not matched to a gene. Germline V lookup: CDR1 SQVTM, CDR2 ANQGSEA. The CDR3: CSVEGTGGYNEQFF. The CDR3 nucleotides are TGCAGCGTTGAGGGGACAGGGGGTTACAATGAGCAGTTCTTC.

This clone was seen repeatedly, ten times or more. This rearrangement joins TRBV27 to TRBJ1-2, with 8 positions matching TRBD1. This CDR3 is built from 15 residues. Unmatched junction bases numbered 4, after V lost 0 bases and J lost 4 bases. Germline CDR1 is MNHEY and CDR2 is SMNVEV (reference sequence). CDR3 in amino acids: CASSLSWTGTYGYTF. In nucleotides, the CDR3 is TGTGCCAGCAGTTTATCGTGGACAGGGACCTATGGCTACACCTTC.

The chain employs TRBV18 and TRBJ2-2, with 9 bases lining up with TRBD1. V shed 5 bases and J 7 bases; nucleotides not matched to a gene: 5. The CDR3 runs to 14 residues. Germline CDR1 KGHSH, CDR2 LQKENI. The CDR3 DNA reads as TGTGCCAGCTCAGGACAGGGGTCGGACGGGGAGCTGTTTTTT. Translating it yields CASSGQGSDGELFF.

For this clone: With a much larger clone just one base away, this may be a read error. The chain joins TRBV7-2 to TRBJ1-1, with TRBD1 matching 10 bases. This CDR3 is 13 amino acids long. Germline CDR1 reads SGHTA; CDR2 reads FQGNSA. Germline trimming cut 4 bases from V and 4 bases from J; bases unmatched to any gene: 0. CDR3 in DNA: TGTGCCAGCAGCTGGGACAGGGGCACTGAAGCTTTCTTT. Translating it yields CASSWDRGTEAFF.

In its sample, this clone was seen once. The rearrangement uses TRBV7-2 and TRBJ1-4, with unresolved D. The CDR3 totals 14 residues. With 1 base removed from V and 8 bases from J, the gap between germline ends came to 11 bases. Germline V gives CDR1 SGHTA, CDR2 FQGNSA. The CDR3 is CASSLVQRPEKLFF. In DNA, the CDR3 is TGTGCCAGCAGCTTAGTTCAGCGGCCAGAAAAACTGTTTTTT.

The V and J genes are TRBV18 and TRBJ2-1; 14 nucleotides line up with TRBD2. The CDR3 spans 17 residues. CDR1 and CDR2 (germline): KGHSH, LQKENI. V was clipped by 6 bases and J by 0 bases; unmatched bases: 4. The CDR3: CASSGLAGGISYNEQFF. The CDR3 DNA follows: TGTGCCAGCTCCGGACTAGCGGGAGGAATCTCCTACAATGAGCAGTTCTTC.

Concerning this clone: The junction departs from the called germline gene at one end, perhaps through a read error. Here the CDR3 reads CASSESGRRHF. In nucleotides, the CDR3 is TGTGCCAGCAGTGAATCGGGACGCCGACACTTC. V and J are TRBV6-1 and TRBJ2-7; either TRBD1 or TRBD2 may fit D (5 bases each). CDR1 MNHNS and CDR2 SASEGT come from the germline V gene. The CDR3 spans 11 residues.

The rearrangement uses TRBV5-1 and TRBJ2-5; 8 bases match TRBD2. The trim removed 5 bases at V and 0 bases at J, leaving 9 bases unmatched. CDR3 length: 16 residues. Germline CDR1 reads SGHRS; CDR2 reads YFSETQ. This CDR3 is CASSFSGNRYQETQYF. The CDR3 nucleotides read TGCGCCAGCAGTTTTAGCGGGAACCGGTACCAAGAGACCCAGTACTTC.

CDR3 amino acids: CASSPHGLSADTQYF. The DNA for the CDR3 is TGCGCCAGCAGCCCCCATGGGCTTTCTGCGGATACGCAGTATTTT. V usage is TRBV4-1 and J usage is TRBJ2-3; D not resolved. CDR1 and CDR2 from the germline V gene are MGHRA and YSYEKL. V was pared by 4 bases and J by 6 bases, with 17 bases between. The CDR3 spans 15 residues.

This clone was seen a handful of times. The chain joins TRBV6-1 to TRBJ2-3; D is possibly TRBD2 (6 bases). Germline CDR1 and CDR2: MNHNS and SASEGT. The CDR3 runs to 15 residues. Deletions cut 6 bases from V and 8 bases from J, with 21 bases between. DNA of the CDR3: TGTGCCAGCAGGAGGGGACTTGATAAGCGGGCTACGCAGTATTTT. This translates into CASRRGLDKRATQYF.

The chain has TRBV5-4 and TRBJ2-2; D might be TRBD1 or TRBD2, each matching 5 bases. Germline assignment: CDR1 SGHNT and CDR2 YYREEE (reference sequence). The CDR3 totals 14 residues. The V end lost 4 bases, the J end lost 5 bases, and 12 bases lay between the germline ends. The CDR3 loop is CASSTTRGTGELFF. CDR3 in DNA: TGTGCCAGCAGCACCACTAGGGGTACCGGGGAGCTGTTTTTT.

CDR3 DNA sequence: TGTGCCAGCACCCGGGCGCTTAGCGGGATCGGCGTCGAGACCCAGTACTTC. Amino acids: CASTRALSGIGVETQYF. The V call is TRBV7-2, the J call TRBJ2-5; 8 bases fit TRBD2. Losses at the gene ends were 7 bases for V and 5 bases for J; bases not matched to a gene: 18. This CDR3 spans 17 amino acids. The V gene's germline CDR1 is SGHTA and CDR2 FQGNSA.